This TCR beta chain was identified during a study of patients and donors after allogeneic stem cell transplantation. Germline-derived CDR1 and CDR2 are DFQATT and SNEGSKA (reference sequence). V lost 2 bases and J lost 3, with 14 bases in between. This CDR3 is 14 amino acids long. TCRdb reanalysed the RT-PCR reads using MiXCR and keeps one entry per CDR3 protein. The repertoire holds roughly 180,000 distinct CDR3 sequences, with more than 35% as singletons. Source material: blood, either unsorted or a sorted T cell fraction (not recorded which). This TCR derives from a human donor who was either an allogeneic HSCT recipient or a stem cell or donor lymphocyte infusion donor (not recorded which). It is not recorded whose cells these are; they may come from a transplant donor. The J gene is TRBJ2-7, the V gene TRBV20-1, with D hard to call. CDR3 DNA sequence: TGCAGTGCTAGACCCAACAGCCGATACTACGAGCAGTACTTC. Translated: CSARPNSRYYEQYF.